This T cell receptor beta chain was captured in a study of cytomegalovirus exposure and HLA in healthy donors. Looking at the study overall: Most genotyped donors, around four fifths of 398, had Caucasian-associated genetic ancestry.

The CDR3 runs to 16 residues. Per the germline V gene, CDR1 is MNHNY and CDR2 is SVGAGI (reference sequence). V lost 5 bases, J lost 6 bases, and 14 bases stayed unmatched. PCR employed 60 Vbeta and 13 Jbeta primers. Method: immunoSEQ multiplex PCR; TCRdb's copy keeps in-frame clones and lacks some. The table gives about 140,000 clones; the top ten clones make up about 2.2% of it. This clonotype originated in a woman between 18 and 29 years old in good health and CMV-seronegative. The rearrangement links TRBV6-6 to TRBJ2-7; the match to TRBD2 covers 9 bases. Sequencing was carried out using PBMCs. CDR3 amino acids: CASSHPGSGRLPEQYF. In DNA, the CDR3 is TGTGCCAGCAGTCACCCCGGTAGCGGGAGATTACCCGAGCAGTACTTC.